These 15 T cell receptor beta chains originate from one sample sequenced in a study of cytomegalovirus exposure and HLA in healthy donors. Vbeta (60) and Jbeta (13) primers were used in the PCR. Clones were read by immunoSEQ multiplex PCR, and TCRdb kept only the in-frame ones, dropping some. This table holds under 200,000 clones, roughly 80% found once. Source material: PBMCs. Receptors were obtained from a man aged 35 to 55 in good health and CMV-seronegative.

In this sample, this clone turned up a few times. J is TRBJ2-3 and V is TRBV4-3; 8 bases are a match to TRBD1. CDR1 LGHNA and CDR2 YSLEER come from the germline V gene. This CDR3 has 15 amino acids. V shed 5 bases, J shed 3 bases, and the junction held 7 bases outside the gene matches. This chain's CDR3 is CASSLSRGLTDTQYF. CDR3 DNA sequence: TGCGCCAGCAGCTTATCCAGGGGGCTAACAGATACGCAGTATTTT.

The chain recombines TRBV5-6 with TRBJ2-3; TRBD2 matches 9 bases. The germline gives CDR1 SGHDT, CDR2 YYEEEE. The CDR3 spans 17 residues. The J segment lost 3 bases and the V segment lost 4 bases, leaving 12 bases of the junction unmatched. The CDR3 sequence is CASSGRGGPRETDTQYF. The CDR3 DNA reads as TGTGCCAGCAGCGGGCGGGGGGGCCCGCGGGAGACAGATACGCAGTATTTT. The whole variable domain, filled in from reference TRBV5-6 and TRBJ2-3, reads DAGVTQSPTHLIKTRGQQVTLRCSPKSGHDTVSWYQQALGQGPQFIFQYYEEEERQRGNFPDRFSGHQFPNYSSELNVNALLLGDSALYLCASSGRGGPRETDTQYFGPGTRLTVL.

The table lists this clone with a count of one. The rearrangement uses TRBV19 and TRBJ2-5; tentative D call: TRBD1 (5 bases). V lost 3 bases and J lost 5, with 10 bases in between. In germline, CDR1 is LNHDA, CDR2 SQIVND (reference sequence). CDR3 size: 13 residues. CDR3 amino acids: CASSIQGTETQYF. CDR3 in DNA: TGTGCCAGTAGTATCCAGGGTACCGAGACCCAGTACTTC.

The V call is TRBV7-3, the J call TRBJ2-1, with 10 bases fitting TRBD2. V shed 2 bases and J 2 bases; nucleotides not matched to a gene: 9. The germline V gene has CDR1 SGHTA and CDR2 FQGTGA. The CDR3 covers 18 residues. CDR3 in DNA: TGTGCCAGCAGCTTACGAGCGGGGGGGATGGTCACCTACAATGAGCAGTTCTTC. This sequence encodes CASSLRAGGMVTYNEQFF.

The V call is TRBV9, the J call TRBJ1-1, with 8 bases matching TRBD1. The V gene end was trimmed by 4 bases and the J gene end by 0 bases; junction bases not matched to a gene: 5. Germline lookup yields CDR1 SGDLS and CDR2 YYNGEE. CDR3 length: 15 amino acids. CDR3 sequence (DNA): TGTGCCAGCAGCTCACGGACAGGGATGAACACTGAAGCTTTCTTT. This gives the protein CASSSRTGMNTEAFF.

The V gene is TRBV6-5, the J gene TRBJ1-2; 9 bases fit TRBD1. The CDR3 has 16 residues. J lost 8 bases, V lost 0 bases, and 10 bases had no gene match. In germline, CDR1 is MNHEY, CDR2 SVGAGI. CDR3 sequence reads: CASSYSNTGGSGGYTF. The CDR3 region has the DNA TGTGCCAGCAGTTACTCCAACACAGGGGGCAGTGGAGGCTACACCTTC.

This chain uses TRBV7-9 with TRBJ2-3; the D gene is possibly TRBD2 (6 bases). V shed 6 bases and J shed 0 bases, with 13 bases lying between them. This CDR3 is 15 amino acids long. Germline V lookup: CDR1 SEHNR, CDR2 FQNEAQ (reference sequence). CDR3 DNA: TGTGCCAGCAGACCCGGGGGTGCTAGCACAGATACGCAGTATTTT. Translated, it gives CASRPGGASTDTQYF.

The V and J genes are TRBV21-1 and TRBJ2-5; no DNA check was done on the table's D call, TRBD2. TRBV21-1 is a documented pseudogene. The CDR3 loop spans 18 amino acids. The CDR3 nucleotides read TGTGCCAGCAGCAAAGCAAAGTGGGCGGGGGGTGGTCTCGGGACCCAGTACTTC. Translation: CASSKAKWAGGGLGTQYF.

V usage is TRBV7-3 and J usage is TRBJ2-1, with TRBD2 identical over 10 bases. The length of the CDR3 is 15 residues. J was trimmed by 4 bases and V by 4 bases; bases with no gene match: 4. Germline V gene data show CDR1 as SGHTA and CDR2 as FQGTGA. CDR3 DNA sequence: TGTGCCAGCAGCTCGGGACTAGCGCCATACAATGAGCAGTTCTTC. Amino acid sequence: CASSSGLAPYNEQFF.

The rearrangement joins TRBV4-2 to TRBJ1-2, with D unresolved. The V and J ends lost 1 base and 0 bases respectively, with 9 bases between them. The V gene's germline CDR1 is LGHNA and CDR2 YNFKEQ. The CDR3 runs 15 residues. The CDR3 nucleotides read TGTGCCAGCAGCCAAGTCTTACAGCCTAACTATGGCTACACCTTC. Translation: CASSQVLQPNYGYTF.

The chain is built from TRBV29-1 and TRBJ2-7, with TRBD1 as a possible D gene (6 bases). Germline CDR1 and CDR2: SQVTM and ANQGSEA. This CDR3 has 14 amino acids. Trimming removed 8 bases at V and 0 bases at J, with 17 bases between. Written as DNA, the CDR3 is TGCAGCTGTGGCCCGGACAGCGTCTCCTACGAGCAGTACTTC. Translation gives CSCGPDSVSYEQYF.

The rearrangement links TRBV28 to TRBJ1-2; 9 bases are a match to TRBD1. Per germline, CDR1 MDHEN and CDR2 SYDVKM. The V segment lost 5 bases and the J segment 7 bases; nucleotides outside the gene matches: 8. The CDR3 consists of 14 residues. The CDR3 DNA sequence: TGTGCCAGCAGTCCTCCGGGACAGGGTGCTGGCTACACCTTC. Translated, it gives CASSPPGQGAGYTF.

The chain employs TRBV14 and TRBJ2-6; D uncertain. CDR1 and CDR2 from the germline V gene are SGHDN and FVKESK. The CDR3 length is 19 residues. Trimming took 0 bases from V and 0 from J, leaving 15 bases between them. CDR3 in DNA: TGTGCCAGCAGCCAAGATGCAGGAAGAGTGCGCTCTGGGGCCAACGTCCTGACTTTC. It yields the protein CASSQDAGRVRSGANVLTF.

This clone came up a few times. The V call is TRBV2, the J call TRBJ1-2, with 9 bases matching TRBD1. V trimming: 6 bases; J trimming: 4 bases; junction bases outside the gene matches: 6. The germline V gene has CDR1 SNHLY and CDR2 FYNNEI. This CDR3 is 14 amino acids long. Here the CDR3 DNA reads TGTGCCAGCAGGGGGGACAGGGAATCCTATGGCTACACCTTC. The encoded protein is CASRGDRESYGYTF.

This chain joins TRBV2 and TRBJ2-4, with D possibly TRBD1 on 6 matching bases. The CDR3 is 18 amino acids. Trimming cost V 5 bases and J 5 bases, with 25 bases left between them. Germline V CDR1 and CDR2: SNHLY, FYNNEI. This CDR3 is CASSFEGDRRGNQNIQYF. CDR3 in DNA: TGTGCCAGCAGTTTTGAAGGTGACCGAAGGGGGAACCAAAACATTCAGTACTTC.